The 32 T cell receptor beta chains given below trace back to one sample, sequenced in a study of CD8+ T cells in alopecia areata. Reverse transcribed after extraction, RNA yielded cDNA as the sequencing template. TCRdb keeps only in-frame clones here, not all; method: immunoSEQ multiplex PCR. Of roughly 110,000 clones in the sample, around 54% were seen once. The treatment was: oral pan-JAK inhibitor, 5-10 mg twice daily. Specimen: CD4+ T cells sorted from blood, collected at week 24, from a patient treated with tofacitinib. The receptors here all came from a human donor with alopecia areata.

V usage is TRBV7-9 and J usage is TRBJ1-2; D remains ambiguous. The CDR3 spans 12 residues. CDR1 and CDR2 from the germline V gene are SEHNR and FQNEAQ (reference sequence). V lost 1 base to trimming and J lost 7 bases, with 7 bases between them. Here the CDR3 reads CASSLEVRGYTF. CDR3 coding DNA: TGTGCCAGCAGCTTAGAGGTGCGTGGCTACACCTTC.

V usage is TRBV10-3 and J usage is TRBJ2-7, with D perhaps TRBD1 (6 bases). V was clipped by 4 bases and J by 4 bases, with 20 bases between them. This CDR3 has 16 amino acids. Germline V CDR1 and CDR2: ENHRY, SYGVKD. CDR3 DNA sequence: TGTGCCATCAGTGGTAGCTCTGGGGGCGGCTCTTACGAGCAGTACTTC. It yields the protein CAISGSSGGGSYEQYF.

This chain connects TRBV5-1 to TRBJ1-2; D is possibly TRBD1 (5 bases). The CDR3 extends over 13 amino acids. The germline V and J ends were trimmed by 4 bases and 4 bases, with 11 bases remaining between them. CDR1 is SGHRS and CDR2 is YFSETQ in the germline V gene. CDR3 loop: CASSAQGAYGYTF. In DNA form, the CDR3 reads TGCGCCAGCAGCGCCCAGGGAGCCTATGGCTACACCTTC.

The chain carries TRBV7-8 and TRBJ2-5, with D maybe TRBD1 (5 bases). V shed 4 bases and J shed 4 bases, with 16 bases lying between them. The CDR3 is 15 residues long. In germline, CDR1 is SGHVS, CDR2 FQNEAQ. The CDR3 loop is CASSSMGSRAETQYF. In nucleotides, the CDR3 is TGTGCCAGCAGCTCCATGGGGTCCAGGGCAGAGACCCAGTACTTC.

The chain combines TRBV4-3 with TRBJ2-7, with 8 bases fitting TRBD2. The V gene's germline CDR1 is LGHNA and CDR2 YSLEER. CDR3 length equals 13 residues. The ends lost 0 bases at V and 7 bases at J; junction bases unmatched: 2. The CDR3, as DNA: TGCGCCAGCAGCCAAGATGCGGGGGGAGAGCAGTACTTC. It translates to CASSQDAGGEQYF.

This clone was counted only a few times. V and J are TRBV2 and TRBJ1-6; unclear D gene. The V gene's germline CDR1 is SNHLY and CDR2 FYNNEI. The length of the CDR3 is 10 residues. Trimming took off 5 bases at V and 14 bases at J, with 7 bases between the two ends. CDR3 loop: CASSSMTLHF. In DNA, the CDR3 is TGTGCCAGCAGTTCCATGACCCTCCACTTT.

The genes are TRBV27 and TRBJ1-2; 9 bases map to TRBD1. The CDR3 extends over 14 amino acids. The V gene's germline CDR1 is MNHEY and CDR2 SMNVEV (reference sequence). The ends lost 4 bases at V and 8 bases at J; junction bases unmatched: 8. CDR3 coding DNA: TGTGCCAGCAGTTCCCTCCGGGACAGGGCAGGCTACACCTTC. Amino acids: CASSSLRDRAGYTF.

This clone was found a few times. The J gene is TRBJ2-5, the V gene TRBV15, with TRBD1 identical over 7 bases. V lost 0 bases, J lost 4 bases, and 5 bases stayed unmatched. CDR1 is LNHNV, CDR2 YYDKDF, per germline (reference sequence). The CDR3 is 15 amino acids. The CDR3, as DNA: TGTGCCACCAGCAGAGAACAGGGGTCGCGAGAGACCCAGTACTTC. Translated, it gives CATSREQGSRETQYF. The whole variable domain, remainder taken from reference TRBV15 and TRBJ2-5, is DAMVIQNPRYQVTQFGKPVTLSCSQTLNHNVMYWYQQKSSQAPKLLFHYYDKDFNNEADTPDNFQSRRPNTSFCFLDIRSPGLGDTAMYLCATSREQGSRETQYFGPGTRLLVL.

This clone was observed once. This chain links TRBV29-1 with TRBJ2-4; possible D gene TRBD1, 6 bases. The CDR3 consists of 15 residues. Per germline, CDR1 SQVTM and CDR2 ANQGSEA. The V and J ends lost 4 bases and 1 base respectively, with 14 bases between them. The CDR3 DNA reads as TGCAGCGTTGCAGGGCCCCAGGGGGCCAAAAACATTCAGTACTTC. This codes for CSVAGPQGAKNIQYF.

The rearrangement uses TRBV29-1 and TRBJ2-2, with TRBD2 matching over 7 bases. Germline trimming cut 4 bases from V and 4 bases from J; bases unmatched to any gene: 6. The CDR3 has 14 residues. The germline gives CDR1 SQVTM, CDR2 ANQGSEA. The CDR3 reads CSVVDTGGTGELFF. The CDR3 nucleotides read TGCAGCGTTGTCGATACGGGAGGCACCGGGGAGCTGTTTTTT.

The CDR3 DNA reads TGCAGCGTTGGGGGGGCCCCCAACAGCCAAGAGACCCAGTACTTC. Protein sequence: CSVGGAPNSQETQYF. V is TRBV29-1 and J is TRBJ2-5; either TRBD1 or TRBD2 may fit D (6 bases each). The V end lost 4 bases, the J end lost 1 base, and 16 bases lay between the germline ends. Germline CDR1 reads SQVTM; CDR2 reads ANQGSEA. CDR3 length equals 15 residues.

The chain carries TRBV25-1 and TRBJ2-5; D gene uncertain. The CDR3 loop spans 15 amino acids. The V gene lost 4 bases and the J gene lost 0 bases, with 12 bases spanning the gap. Germline V gene data show CDR1 as MGHDK and CDR2 as SYGVNS. CDR3 sequence reads: CASSAQRGHQETQYF. DNA of the CDR3: TGTGCCAGCAGTGCACAGCGAGGACACCAAGAGACCCAGTACTTC.

The CDR3 reads CSVEDQGEGYEQYF. DNA for the CDR3: TGCAGCGTTGAAGATCAGGGGGAAGGCTACGAGCAGTACTTC. The rearrangement links TRBV29-1 to TRBJ2-7; TRBD1 matches 7 bases. After removal of 0 bases from V and 3 bases from J, the junction contained 5 bases not matched to a gene. The CDR3 extends over 14 amino acids. CDR1 SQVTM and CDR2 ANQGSEA come from the germline V gene.

This chain joins TRBV30 and TRBJ2-3, with 7 bases aligning to TRBD2. Germline V gives CDR1 GTSNPN, CDR2 SVGIG (reference sequence). J lost 4 bases, V lost 5 bases, and 0 bases had no gene match. There are 11 residues in the CDR3. CDR3 bases: TGTGCCTGGGCGGGGGCAGATACGCAGTATTTT. Encoded protein: CAWAGADTQYF.

This clone was observed a single time. The CDR3 nucleotides are TGCGCCAGCAGCTTGGTGGCGGGGGAAGAGCAGTACTTC. Protein product: CASSLVAGEEQYF. The rearrangement links TRBV5-1 to TRBJ2-7, with 7 bases lining up with TRBD2. Germline lookup yields CDR1 SGHRS and CDR2 YFSETQ. The CDR3 sequence is 13 residues long. The V segment lost 0 bases and the J segment 7 bases; nucleotides outside the gene matches: 4. Supplemented by reference TRBV5-1 and TRBJ2-7, the full variable domain reads KAGVTQTPRYLIKTRGQQVTLSCSPISGHRSVSWYQQTPGQGLQFLFEYFSETQRNKGNFPGRFSGRQFSNSRSEMNVSTLELGDSALYLCASSLVAGEEQYFGPGTRLTVT.

The chain carries TRBV10-3 and TRBJ2-1; 12 bases match TRBD2. CDR3 size: 15 residues. From germline, CDR1 is ENHRY and CDR2 SYGVKD. V was pared by 10 bases and J by 5 bases, with 9 bases of the junction left unmatched. The chain's CDR3 is CATALAGGPNNEQFF. The CDR3 DNA is TGTGCCACTGCCCTAGCGGGGGGGCCGAACAATGAGCAGTTCTTC.

CDR3 amino acids: CSYTLGENQPQHF. DNA for the CDR3: TGCAGCTATACCTTAGGGGAAAATCAGCCCCAGCATTTT. The chain recombines TRBV29-1 with TRBJ1-5; D might be TRBD1 (5 bases). The CDR3 runs 13 residues. Germline V gives CDR1 SQVTM, CDR2 ANQGSEA. V shed 8 bases and J shed 4 bases, with 15 bases lying between them.

This clone has more than one count but fewer than ten. V and J are TRBV7-2 and TRBJ1-6; D unresolved. Trimming took off 5 bases at V and 6 bases at J, with 5 bases between the two ends. The CDR3 consists of 12 residues. Germline CDR1 SGHTA, CDR2 FQGNSA. The CDR3 sequence is CASSTFNSPLHF. DNA of the CDR3: TGTGCCAGCAGCACTTTTAATTCACCCCTCCACTTT. The full variable domain, in which reference TRBV7-2 and TRBJ1-6 provide the parts outside the CDR3, is GAGVSQSPSNKVTEKGKDVELRCDPISGHTALYWYRQSLGQGLEFLIYFQGNSAPDKSGLPSDRFSAERTGGSVSTLTIQRTQQEDSAVYLCASSTFNSPLHFGNGTRLTVT.

This clone was picked up a small number of times. The chain is built from TRBV9 and TRBJ1-6; possible D gene TRBD1, 5 bases. Trimming removed 2 bases from V and 4 bases from J, with 10 bases in between. CDR3 length: 15 amino acids. Germline V gene data show CDR1 as SGDLS and CDR2 as YYNGEE. The CDR3 spells CASSVGGAYNSPLHF. In DNA, the CDR3 is TGTGCCAGCAGCGTTGGGGGAGCTTATAATTCACCCCTCCACTTT.

This chain connects TRBV5-6 to TRBJ2-7, with TRBD1 as a possible D gene (5 bases). CDR3 length: 13 residues. V shed 4 bases and J shed 2 bases, with 10 bases lying between them. Germline lookup yields CDR1 SGHDT and CDR2 YYEEEE. The CDR3 coding sequence is TGTGCCAGCAGCCGGCAGGGCACCTACGAGCAGTACTTC. It codes for CASSRQGTYEQYF.

This chain uses TRBV19 with TRBJ2-7; D gene unclear. The CDR3 is 13 residues long. The germline V and J ends were trimmed by 1 base and 2 bases, with 6 bases remaining between them. Germline CDR1 and CDR2: LNHDA and SQIVND (reference sequence). CDR3 nucleotides: TGTGCCAGTAGTATAGCCGATACCTACGAGCAGTACTTC. Its translation is CASSIADTYEQYF.

As to this clone: The sample holds other DNA sequences that translate to the same CDR3. This chain connects TRBV18 to TRBJ2-7; TRBD2 aligns across 8 bases. The CDR3 totals 14 residues. Losses at the gene ends were 3 bases for V and 4 bases for J; bases not matched to a gene: 5. Germline assignment: CDR1 KGHSH and CDR2 LQKENI. In DNA, the CDR3 is TGTGCCAGCTCACCCCGGGAGGGCGGGTACGAGCAGTACTTC. Translated: CASSPREGGYEQYF.

The chain is built from TRBV7-2 and TRBJ1-1; no firm D call. The germline CDR1 and CDR2 sequences are SGHTA and FQGNSA. CDR3 size: 15 residues. V lost 1 base to trimming and J lost 0 bases, with 9 bases between them. The CDR3 region is CASSLVDGLNTEAFF. The CDR3, as DNA: TGTGCCAGCAGCTTAGTTGACGGACTGAACACTGAAGCTTTCTTT.

The chain has TRBV6-5 and TRBJ2-7, with D uncertain. Trimming shortened V by 0 bases and J by 3 bases, and 15 bases separated the two germline ends. The CDR3 is made up of 16 amino acids. CDR1 is MNHEY and CDR2 is SVGAGI in the germline V gene. The CDR3 DNA sequence: TGTGCCAGCAGTTACTCAAGGGCAGCTACTTTCTACGAGCAGTACTTC. It translates to CASSYSRAATFYEQYF.

The V and J genes are TRBV9 and TRBJ1-5; D is possibly TRBD1 (5 bases). V dropped 0 bases and J dropped 5 bases, with 12 bases sitting between them. The CDR3 totals 15 residues. Germline V gene lookup returns CDR1 SGDLS and CDR2 YYNGEE. The CDR3 region has the DNA TGTGCCAGCAGCGTAGGGGACGAGGGCCATCAGCCCCAGCATTTT. It is translated as CASSVGDEGHQPQHF. Full variable domain (remainder filled in from reference TRBV9 and TRBJ1-5): DSGVTQTPKHLITATGQRVTLRCSPRSGDLSVYWYQQSLDQGLQFLIQYYNGEERAKGNILERFSAQQFPDLHSELNLSSLELGDSALYFCASSVGDEGHQPQHFGDGTRLSIL.

This clone was seen a few times. This sequence joins TRBV10-2 and TRBJ2-7, with no clear D. The germline V gene has CDR1 WSHSY and CDR2 SAAADI. Between the trimmed V and J ends, which lost 6 bases and 1 base, there was a span of 7 bases. The CDR3 loop spans 12 amino acids. CDR3 coding DNA: TGCGCCAGCAGCTCCGTTTCCTACGAGCAGTACTTC. Translation: CASSSVSYEQYF.

V and J are TRBV5-1 and TRBJ2-1, with 10 bases identical to TRBD2. The trim removed 3 bases at V and 6 bases at J, leaving 6 bases unmatched. The CDR3 has 15 amino acids. The germline gives CDR1 SGHRS, CDR2 YFSETQ. The CDR3 coding sequence is TGCGCCAGCAGCTCCCTAGCGGGGGAGACCAATGAGCAGTTCTTC. Translated: CASSSLAGETNEQFF.

The chain couples TRBV27 to TRBJ2-7, with D possibly being TRBD1 (5 bases). The CDR3 extends over 12 amino acids. Trimming left V 5 bases short and J 6 bases short, with 11 bases between. Germline V gives CDR1 MNHEY, CDR2 SMNVEV (reference sequence). The chain's CDR3 is CASSNQGSEQYF. The CDR3 DNA follows: TGTGCCAGCAGTAACCAGGGTAGCGAGCAGTACTTC.

This clone was seen a single time. The chain employs TRBV2 and TRBJ2-5, with D perhaps TRBD2 (5 bases). Germline CDR1 is SNHLY and CDR2 is FYNNEI. This CDR3 is 15 amino acids long. Trimming took off 1 base at V and 4 bases at J, with 13 bases between the two ends. This CDR3 reads CASSEVETMGETQYF. In DNA, the CDR3 is TGTGCCAGCAGTGAAGTCGAGACTATGGGAGAGACCCAGTACTTC.

This clone was counted once. The rearrangement links TRBV5-1 to TRBJ1-5; D gene ambiguous. The V gene's germline CDR1 is SGHRS and CDR2 YFSETQ. The CDR3 is 14 amino acids. The ends were cut back, 0 bases at V and 7 bases at J, with 11 bases in the middle. For the CDR3, the DNA is TGCGCCAGCAGCTTGGGCGCGGGCCGACAGCCCCAGCATTTT. The encoded protein is CASSLGAGRQPQHF.

By sample fraction, this clone is medium-sized. CDR3: CASSQRTGSSSYNSPLHF. Here the CDR3 DNA reads TGTGCCAGCAGTCAGAGGACAGGCTCTAGCTCCTATAATTCACCCCTCCACTTT. This chain links TRBV7-9 with TRBJ1-6; 7 bases agree with TRBD1. J lost 0 bases, V lost 6 bases, and 11 bases had no gene match. Germline V CDR1 and CDR2: SEHNR, FQNEAQ (reference sequence). This CDR3 has 18 residues.

CDR3 residues: CASSESNRDYGYTF. The CDR3 coding sequence is TGTGCCAGCAGTGAATCGAACAGGGACTATGGCTACACCTTC. The chain recombines TRBV25-1 with TRBJ1-2, with D tentatively TRBD1 (6 bases). The germline V gene has CDR1 MGHDK and CDR2 SYGVNS. V lost 1 base to trimming and J lost 3 bases, with 9 bases between them. This CDR3 is 14 amino acids long.